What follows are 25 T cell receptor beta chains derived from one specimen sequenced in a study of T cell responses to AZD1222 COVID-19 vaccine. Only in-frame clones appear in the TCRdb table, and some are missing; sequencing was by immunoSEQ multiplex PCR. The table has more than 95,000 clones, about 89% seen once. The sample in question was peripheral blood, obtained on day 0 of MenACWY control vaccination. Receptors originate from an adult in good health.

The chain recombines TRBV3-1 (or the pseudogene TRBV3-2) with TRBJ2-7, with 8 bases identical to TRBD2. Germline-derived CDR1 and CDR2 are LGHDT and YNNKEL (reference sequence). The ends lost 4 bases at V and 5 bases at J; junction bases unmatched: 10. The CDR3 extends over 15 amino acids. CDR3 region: CASSLFGAGGNEQYF. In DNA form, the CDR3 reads TGTGCCAGCAGCCTTTTCGGGGCGGGAGGTAACGAGCAGTACTTC.

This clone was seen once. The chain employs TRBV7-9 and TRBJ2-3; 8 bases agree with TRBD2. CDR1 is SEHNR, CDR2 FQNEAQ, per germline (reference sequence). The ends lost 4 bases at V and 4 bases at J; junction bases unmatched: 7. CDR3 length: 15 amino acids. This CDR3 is CASSSGTSVADTQYF. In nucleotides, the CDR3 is TGTGCCAGCAGCTCCGGGACTAGTGTTGCAGATACGCAGTATTTT.

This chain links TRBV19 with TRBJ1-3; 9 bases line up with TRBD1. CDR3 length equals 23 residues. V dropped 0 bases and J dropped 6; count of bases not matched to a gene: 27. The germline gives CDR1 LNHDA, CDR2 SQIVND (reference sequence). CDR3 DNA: TGTGCCAGTAGTATAGATCGTCGGGGACCGGGACAGGGCTATCAGGGACCCACAAACACCATATATTTT. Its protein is CASSIDRRGPGQGYQGPTNTIYF. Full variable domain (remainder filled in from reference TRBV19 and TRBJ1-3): DGGITQSPKYLFRKEGQNVTLSCEQNLNHDAMYWYRQDPGQGLRLIYYSQIVNDFQKGDIAEGYSVSREKKESFPLTVTSAQKNPTAFYLCASSIDRRGPGQGYQGPTNTIYFGEGSWLTVV.

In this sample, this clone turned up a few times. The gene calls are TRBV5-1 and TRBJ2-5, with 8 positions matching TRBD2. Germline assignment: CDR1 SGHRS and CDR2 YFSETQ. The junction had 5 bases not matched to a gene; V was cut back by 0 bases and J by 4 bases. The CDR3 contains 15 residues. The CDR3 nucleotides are TGCGCCAGCAGCTTGGTCGGGGGGGGCGGAGAGACCCAGTACTTC. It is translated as CASSLVGGGGETQYF.

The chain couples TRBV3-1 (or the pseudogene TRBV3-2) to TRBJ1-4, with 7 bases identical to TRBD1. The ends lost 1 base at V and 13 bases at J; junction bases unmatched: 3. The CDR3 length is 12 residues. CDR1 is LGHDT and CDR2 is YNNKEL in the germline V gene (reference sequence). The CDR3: CASSQVGGGLFF. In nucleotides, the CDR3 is TGTGCCAGCAGCCAAGTAGGGGGCGGACTGTTTTTT.

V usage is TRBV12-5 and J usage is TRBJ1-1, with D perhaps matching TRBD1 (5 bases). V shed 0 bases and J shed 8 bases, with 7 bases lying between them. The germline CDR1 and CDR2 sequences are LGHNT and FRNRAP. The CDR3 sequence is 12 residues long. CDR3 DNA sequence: TGTGCTAGTGGTTTGGTATCAGGGGAAGCTTTCTTT. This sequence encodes CASGLVSGEAFF.

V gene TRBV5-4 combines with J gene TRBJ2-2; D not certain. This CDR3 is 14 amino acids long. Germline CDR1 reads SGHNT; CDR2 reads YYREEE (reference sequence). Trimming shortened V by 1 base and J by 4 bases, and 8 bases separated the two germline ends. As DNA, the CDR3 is TGTGCCAGCAGCTTGACGACTTCCACCGGGGAGCTGTTTTTT. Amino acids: CASSLTTSTGELFF. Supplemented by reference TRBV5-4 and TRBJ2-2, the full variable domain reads ETGVTQSPTHLIKTRGQQVTLRCSSQSGHNTVSWYQQALGQGPQFIFQYYREEENGRGNFPPRFSGLQFPNYSSELNVNALELDDSALYLCASSLTTSTGELFFGEGSRLTVL.

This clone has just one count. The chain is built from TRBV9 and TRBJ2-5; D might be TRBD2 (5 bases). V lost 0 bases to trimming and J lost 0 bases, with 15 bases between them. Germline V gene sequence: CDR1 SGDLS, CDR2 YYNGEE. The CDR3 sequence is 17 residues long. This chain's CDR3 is CASSVGSLSGNQETQYF. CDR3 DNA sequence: TGTGCCAGCAGCGTAGGGTCCCTTTCGGGAAACCAAGAGACCCAGTACTTC.

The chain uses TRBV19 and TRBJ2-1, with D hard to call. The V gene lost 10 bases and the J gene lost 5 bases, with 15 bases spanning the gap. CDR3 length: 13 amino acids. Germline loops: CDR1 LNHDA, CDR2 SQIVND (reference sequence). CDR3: CATGLTADNEQFF. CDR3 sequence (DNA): TGTGCCACTGGCCTAACCGCGGACAATGAGCAGTTCTTC.

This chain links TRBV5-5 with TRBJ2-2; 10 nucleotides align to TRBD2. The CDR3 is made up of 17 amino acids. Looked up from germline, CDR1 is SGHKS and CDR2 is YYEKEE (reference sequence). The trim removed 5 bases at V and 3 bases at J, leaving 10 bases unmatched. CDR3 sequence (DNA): TGTGCCAGCAGACAAACCCTAGCGGGAGTCTACACCGGGGAGCTGTTTTTT. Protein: CASRQTLAGVYTGELFF.

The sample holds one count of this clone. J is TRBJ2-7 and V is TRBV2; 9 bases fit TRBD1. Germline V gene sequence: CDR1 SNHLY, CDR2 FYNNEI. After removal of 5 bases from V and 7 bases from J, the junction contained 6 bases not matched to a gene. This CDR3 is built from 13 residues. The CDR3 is CASSLDRGREQYF. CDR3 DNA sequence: TGTGCCAGCAGTCTGGACAGGGGCCGGGAGCAGTACTTC.

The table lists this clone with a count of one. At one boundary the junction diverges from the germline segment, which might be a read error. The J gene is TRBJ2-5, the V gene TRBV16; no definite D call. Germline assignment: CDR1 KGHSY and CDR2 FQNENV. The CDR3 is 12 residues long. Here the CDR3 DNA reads TGTGCCAGCAGCCAAACGACGGACGCCTATCACTTC. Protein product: CASSQTTDAYHF.

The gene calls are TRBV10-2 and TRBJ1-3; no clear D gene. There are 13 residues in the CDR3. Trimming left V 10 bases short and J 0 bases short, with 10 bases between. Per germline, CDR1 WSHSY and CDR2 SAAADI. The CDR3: CATPGPSGNTIYF. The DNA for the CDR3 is TGCGCCACCCCGGGTCCCTCTGGAAACACCATATATTTT.

CDR3 loop: CASGLASNSPLHF. The CDR3 bases are TGTGCTAGTGGTTTGGCATCTAATTCACCCCTCCACTTT. The genes are TRBV12-5 and TRBJ1-6; no reliable D call. V was clipped by 1 base and J by 6 bases, with 4 bases between them. Germline CDR1 is LGHNT and CDR2 is FRNRAP. The length of the CDR3 is 13 residues.

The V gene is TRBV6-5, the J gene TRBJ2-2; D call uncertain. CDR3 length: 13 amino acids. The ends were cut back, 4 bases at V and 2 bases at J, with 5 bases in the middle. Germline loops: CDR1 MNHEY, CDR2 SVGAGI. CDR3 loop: CASSFINTGELFF. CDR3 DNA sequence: TGTGCCAGCAGTTTCATAAACACCGGGGAGCTGTTTTTT.

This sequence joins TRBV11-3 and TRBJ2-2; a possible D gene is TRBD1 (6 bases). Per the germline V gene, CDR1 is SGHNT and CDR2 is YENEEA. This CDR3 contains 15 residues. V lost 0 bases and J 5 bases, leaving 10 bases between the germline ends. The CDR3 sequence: CASSLEGASTGELFF. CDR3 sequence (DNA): TGTGCCAGCAGCTTAGAGGGGGCATCTACCGGGGAGCTGTTTTTT.

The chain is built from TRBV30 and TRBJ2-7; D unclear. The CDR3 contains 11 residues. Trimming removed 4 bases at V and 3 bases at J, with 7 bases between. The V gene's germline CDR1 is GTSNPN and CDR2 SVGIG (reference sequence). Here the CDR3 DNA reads TGTGCCTGGAACTCATACTACGAGCAGTACTTC. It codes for CAWNSYYEQYF.

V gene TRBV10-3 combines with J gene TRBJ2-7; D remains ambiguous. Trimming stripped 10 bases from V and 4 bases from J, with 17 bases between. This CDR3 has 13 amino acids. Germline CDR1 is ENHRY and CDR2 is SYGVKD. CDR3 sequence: CATSIGDRYEQYF. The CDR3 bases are TGTGCCACCAGCATTGGGGATAGGTACGAGCAGTACTTC.

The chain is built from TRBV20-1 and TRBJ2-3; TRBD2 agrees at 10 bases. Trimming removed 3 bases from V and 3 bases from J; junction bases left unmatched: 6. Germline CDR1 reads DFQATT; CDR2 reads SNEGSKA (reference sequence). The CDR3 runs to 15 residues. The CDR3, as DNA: TGCAGTGCTAGTATGGCTAGCGGGAGAACAGATACGCAGTATTTT. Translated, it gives CSASMASGRTDTQYF.

The CDR3 protein is CASRISGTGNYGYTF. The CDR3 DNA is TGTGCCAGCCGAATTTCCGGGACAGGGAACTATGGCTACACCTTC. The gene calls are TRBV6-5 and TRBJ1-2; 9 bases match TRBD1. This CDR3 region has 15 residues. V shed 8 bases and J 2 bases; nucleotides not matched to a gene: 9. Per germline, CDR1 MNHEY and CDR2 SVGAGI.

CDR3 coding DNA: TGTGCCAGTAGTATTGAACTCAGGGACACTGAAGCTTTCTTT. Its translation: CASSIELRDTEAFF. V and J are TRBV19 and TRBJ1-1, with D possibly TRBD1 on 5 matching bases. This CDR3 region has 14 residues. V lost 3 bases to trimming and J lost 3 bases, with 11 bases between them. Germline V CDR1 and CDR2: LNHDA, SQIVND (reference sequence).

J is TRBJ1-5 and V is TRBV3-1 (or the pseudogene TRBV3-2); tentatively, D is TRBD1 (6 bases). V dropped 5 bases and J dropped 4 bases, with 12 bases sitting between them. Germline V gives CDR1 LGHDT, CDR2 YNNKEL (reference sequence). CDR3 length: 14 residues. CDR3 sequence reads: CASSGGRGNQPQHF. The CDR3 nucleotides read TGTGCCAGCAGCGGGGGCAGGGGAAATCAGCCCCAGCATTTT.

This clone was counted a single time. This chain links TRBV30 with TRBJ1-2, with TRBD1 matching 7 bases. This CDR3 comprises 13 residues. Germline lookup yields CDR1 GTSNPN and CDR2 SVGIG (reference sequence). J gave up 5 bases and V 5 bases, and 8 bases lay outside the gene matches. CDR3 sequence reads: CAWGRDREYGYTF. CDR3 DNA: TGTGCCTGGGGAAGGGACAGAGAATATGGCTACACCTTC.

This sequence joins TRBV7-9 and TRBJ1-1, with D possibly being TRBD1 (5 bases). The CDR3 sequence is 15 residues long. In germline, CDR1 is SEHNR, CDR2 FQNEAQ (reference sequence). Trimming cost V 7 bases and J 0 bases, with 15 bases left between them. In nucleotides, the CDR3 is TGTGCCAGCACCTCATACAAACAGGTGAACACTGAAGCTTTCTTT. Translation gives CASTSYKQVNTEAFF.

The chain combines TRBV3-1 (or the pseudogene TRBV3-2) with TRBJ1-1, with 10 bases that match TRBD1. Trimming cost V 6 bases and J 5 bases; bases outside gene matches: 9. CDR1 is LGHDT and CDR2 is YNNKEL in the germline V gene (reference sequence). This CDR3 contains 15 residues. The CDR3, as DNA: TGTGCCAGCAGGACAGGGGGCGCCGGAGGTACTGAAGCTTTCTTT. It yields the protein CASRTGGAGGTEAFF.